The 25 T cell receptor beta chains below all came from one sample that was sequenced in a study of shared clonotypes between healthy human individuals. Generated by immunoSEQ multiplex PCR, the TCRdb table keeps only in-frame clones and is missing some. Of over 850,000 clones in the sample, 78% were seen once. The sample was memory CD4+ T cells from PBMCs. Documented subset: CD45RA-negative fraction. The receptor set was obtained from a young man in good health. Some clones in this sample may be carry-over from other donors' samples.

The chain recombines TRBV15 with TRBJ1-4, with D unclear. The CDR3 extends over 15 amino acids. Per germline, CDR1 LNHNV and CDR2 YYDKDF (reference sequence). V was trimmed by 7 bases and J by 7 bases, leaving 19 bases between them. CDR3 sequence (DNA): TGTGCCACCACACTGGTAAGGAGGGCCAGTGAAAAACTGTTTTTT. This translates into CATTLVRRASEKLFF.

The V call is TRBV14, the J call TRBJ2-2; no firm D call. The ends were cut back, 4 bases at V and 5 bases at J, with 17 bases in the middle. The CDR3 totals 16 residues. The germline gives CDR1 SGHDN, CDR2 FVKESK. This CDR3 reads CASSRTNPRRTGELFF. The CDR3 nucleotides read TGTGCCAGCAGCCGCACCAATCCCAGGCGAACCGGGGAGCTGTTTTTT. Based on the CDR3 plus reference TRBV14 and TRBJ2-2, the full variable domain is EAGVTQFPSHSVIEKGQTVTLRCDPISGHDNLYWYRRVMGKEIKFLLHFVKESKQDESGMPNNRFLAERTGGTYSTLKVQPAELEDSGVYFCASSRTNPRRTGELFFGEGSRLTVL.

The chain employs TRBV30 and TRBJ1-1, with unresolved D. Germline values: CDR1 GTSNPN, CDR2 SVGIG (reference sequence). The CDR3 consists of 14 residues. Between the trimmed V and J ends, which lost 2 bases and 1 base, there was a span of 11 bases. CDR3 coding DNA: TGTGCCTGGAGTCCCGGACCGAAGAACACTGAAGCTTTCTTT. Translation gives CAWSPGPKNTEAFF. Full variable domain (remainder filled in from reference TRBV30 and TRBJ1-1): SQTIHQWPATLVQPVGSPLSLECTVEGTSNPNLYWYRQAAGRGLQLLFYSVGIGQISSEVPQNLSASRPQDRQFILSSKKLLLSDSGFYLCAWSPGPKNTEAFFGQGTRLTVV.

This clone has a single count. CDR3 DNA: TGTGCCAGCAGTGCCCTGGTTTGGGGGGGTGGCATTCAGTACTTC. It translates to CASSALVWGGGIQYF. The gene calls are TRBV2 and TRBJ2-4, with 7 positions matching TRBD2. Trimming at V came to 4 bases and at J to 9 bases, leaving 12 bases not matched to a gene. Germline values: CDR1 SNHLY, CDR2 FYNNEI. This CDR3 is 15 amino acids long.

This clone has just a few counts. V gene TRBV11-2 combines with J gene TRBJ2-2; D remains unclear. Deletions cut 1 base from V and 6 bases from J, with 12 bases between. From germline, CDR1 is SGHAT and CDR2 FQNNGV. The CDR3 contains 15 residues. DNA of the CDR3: TGTGCCAGCAGCTTAGTAGGGCAGCTGGCCGGGGAGCTGTTTTTT. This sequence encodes CASSLVGQLAGELFF.

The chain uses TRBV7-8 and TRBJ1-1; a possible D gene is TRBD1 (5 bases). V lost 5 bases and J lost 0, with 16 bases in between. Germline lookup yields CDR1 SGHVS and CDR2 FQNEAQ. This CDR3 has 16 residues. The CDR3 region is CASSLNRPGVNTEAFF. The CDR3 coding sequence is TGTGCCAGCAGCCTAAACCGGCCGGGGGTGAACACTGAAGCTTTCTTT.

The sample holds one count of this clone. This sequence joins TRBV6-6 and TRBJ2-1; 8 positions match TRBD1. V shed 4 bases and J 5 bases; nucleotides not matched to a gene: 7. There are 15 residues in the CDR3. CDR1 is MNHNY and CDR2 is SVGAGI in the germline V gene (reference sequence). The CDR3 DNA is TGTGCCAGCAGTTTCATTACAGGGGGTAACAATGAGCAGTTCTTC. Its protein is CASSFITGGNNEQFF.

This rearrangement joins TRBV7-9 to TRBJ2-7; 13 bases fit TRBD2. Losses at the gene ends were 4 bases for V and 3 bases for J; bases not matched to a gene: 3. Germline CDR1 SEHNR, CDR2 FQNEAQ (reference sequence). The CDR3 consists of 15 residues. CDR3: CASSSWTSGGYEQYF. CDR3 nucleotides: TGTGCCAGCAGCTCTTGGACTAGCGGGGGCTACGAGCAGTACTTC.

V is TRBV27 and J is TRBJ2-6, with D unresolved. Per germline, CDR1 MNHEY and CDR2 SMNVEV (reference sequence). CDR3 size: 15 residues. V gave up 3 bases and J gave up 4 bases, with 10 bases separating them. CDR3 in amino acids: CASSLSLWGANVLTF. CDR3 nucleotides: TGTGCCAGCAGTTTGTCTCTATGGGGGGCCAACGTCCTGACTTTC.

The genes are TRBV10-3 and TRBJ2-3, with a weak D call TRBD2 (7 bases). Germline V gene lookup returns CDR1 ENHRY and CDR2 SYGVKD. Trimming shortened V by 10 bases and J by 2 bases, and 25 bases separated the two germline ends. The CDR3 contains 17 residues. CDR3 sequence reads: CATRGGDHNNPTDTQYF. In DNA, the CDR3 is TGTGCCACGAGGGGGGGAGACCACAACAATCCCACAGATACGCAGTATTTT.

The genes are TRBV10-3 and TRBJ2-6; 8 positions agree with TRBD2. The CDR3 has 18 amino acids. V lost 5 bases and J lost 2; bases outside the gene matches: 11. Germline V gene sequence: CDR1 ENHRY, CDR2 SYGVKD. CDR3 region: CAISPREGSSTGANVLTF. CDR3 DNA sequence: TGTGCCATCAGTCCCCGGGAGGGCTCGTCTACTGGGGCCAACGTCCTGACTTTC.

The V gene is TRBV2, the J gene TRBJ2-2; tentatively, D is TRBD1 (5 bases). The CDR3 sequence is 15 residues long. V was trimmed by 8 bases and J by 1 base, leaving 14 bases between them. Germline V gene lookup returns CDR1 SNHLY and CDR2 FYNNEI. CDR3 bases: TGTGCCAGCTCTATGGGGCAGGGGAACACCGGGGAGCTGTTTTTT. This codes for CASSMGQGNTGELFF.

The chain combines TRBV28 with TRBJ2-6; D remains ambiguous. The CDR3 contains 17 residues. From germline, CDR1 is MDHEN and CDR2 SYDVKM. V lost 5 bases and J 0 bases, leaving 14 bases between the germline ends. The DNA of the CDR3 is TGTGCCAGCAGTGGGATAGGCAGTAACTCTGGGGCCAACGTCCTGACTTTC. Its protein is CASSGIGSNSGANVLTF.

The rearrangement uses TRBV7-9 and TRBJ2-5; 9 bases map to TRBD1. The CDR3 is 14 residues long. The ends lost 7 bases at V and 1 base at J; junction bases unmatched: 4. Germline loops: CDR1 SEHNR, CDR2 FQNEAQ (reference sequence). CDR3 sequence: CASTSGQGQETQYF. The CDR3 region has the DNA TGTGCCAGCACCTCGGGACAGGGCCAAGAGACCCAGTACTTC.

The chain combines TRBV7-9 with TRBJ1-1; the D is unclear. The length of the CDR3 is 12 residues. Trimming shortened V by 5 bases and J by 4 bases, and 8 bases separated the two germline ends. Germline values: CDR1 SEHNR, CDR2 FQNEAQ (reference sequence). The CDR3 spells CASSTRATEAFF. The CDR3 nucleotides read TGTGCCAGCAGCACTCGCGCCACTGAAGCTTTCTTT.

CDR3 residues: CASSQTTGATYEQYF. In nucleotides, the CDR3 is TGCGCCAGCAGCCAGACCACAGGGGCCACCTACGAGCAGTACTTC. The chain carries TRBV4-1 and TRBJ2-7; TRBD1 aligns across 7 bases. J was trimmed by 2 bases and V by 3 bases; bases with no gene match: 7. Germline V gene sequence: CDR1 MGHRA, CDR2 YSYEKL. This CDR3 is 15 amino acids long.

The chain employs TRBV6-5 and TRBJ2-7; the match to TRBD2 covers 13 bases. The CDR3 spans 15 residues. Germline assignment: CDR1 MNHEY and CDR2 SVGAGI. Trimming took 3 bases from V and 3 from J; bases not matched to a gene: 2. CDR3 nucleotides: TGTGCCAGCAGTTATGGGACTAGCGGGAACTACGAGCAGTACTTC. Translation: CASSYGTSGNYEQYF.

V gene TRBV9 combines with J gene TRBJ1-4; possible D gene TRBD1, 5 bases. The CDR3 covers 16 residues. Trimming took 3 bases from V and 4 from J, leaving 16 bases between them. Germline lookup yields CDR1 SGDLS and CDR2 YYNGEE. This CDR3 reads CASSGGTGRNNEKLFF. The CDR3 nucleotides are TGTGCCAGCAGCGGGGGCACGGGGCGGAATAATGAAAAACTGTTTTTT.

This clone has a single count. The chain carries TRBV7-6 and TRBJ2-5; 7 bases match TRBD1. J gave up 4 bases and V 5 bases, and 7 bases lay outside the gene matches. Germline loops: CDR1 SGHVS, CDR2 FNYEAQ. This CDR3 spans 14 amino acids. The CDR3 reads CASSPGTVGETQYF. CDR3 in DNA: TGTGCCAGCAGCCCTGGGACAGTAGGAGAGACCCAGTACTTC. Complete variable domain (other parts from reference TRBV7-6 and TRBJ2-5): GAGVSQSPRYKVTKRGQDVALRCDPISGHVSLYWYRQALGQGPEFLTYFNYEAQQDKSGLPNDRFSAERPEGSISTLTIQRTEQRDSAMYRCASSPGTVGETQYFGPGTRLLVL.

The CDR3 DNA is TGTGCCAGCAGTTACTACCGCTCGAACTATGGCTACACCTTC. Its protein product is CASSYYRSNYGYTF. V gene TRBV6-6 combines with J gene TRBJ1-2; D remains unclear. Germline values: CDR1 MNHNY, CDR2 SVGAGI (reference sequence). V was pared by 1 base and J by 2 bases, with 8 bases between. The CDR3 spans 14 residues.

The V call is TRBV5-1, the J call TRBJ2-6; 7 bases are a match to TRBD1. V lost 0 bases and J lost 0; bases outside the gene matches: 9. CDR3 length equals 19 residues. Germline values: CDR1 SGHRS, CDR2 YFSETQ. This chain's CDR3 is CASSLVPLQGNSGANVLTF. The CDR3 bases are TGCGCCAGCAGCTTGGTCCCACTACAGGGGAACTCTGGGGCCAACGTCCTGACTTTC.

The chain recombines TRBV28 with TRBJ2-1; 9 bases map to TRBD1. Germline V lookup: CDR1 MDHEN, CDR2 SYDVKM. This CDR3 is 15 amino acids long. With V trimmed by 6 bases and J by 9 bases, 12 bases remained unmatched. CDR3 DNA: TGTGCCAGCAGAGCCCGGGACAGGGTCCTCGGTGAGCAGTTCTTC. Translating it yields CASRARDRVLGEQFF.

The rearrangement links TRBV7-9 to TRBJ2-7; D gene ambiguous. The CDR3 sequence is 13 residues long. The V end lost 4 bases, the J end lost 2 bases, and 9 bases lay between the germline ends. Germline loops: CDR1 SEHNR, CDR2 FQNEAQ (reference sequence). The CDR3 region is CASSSRGPYEQYF. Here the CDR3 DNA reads TGTGCCAGCAGCTCCCGAGGACCCTACGAGCAGTACTTC.

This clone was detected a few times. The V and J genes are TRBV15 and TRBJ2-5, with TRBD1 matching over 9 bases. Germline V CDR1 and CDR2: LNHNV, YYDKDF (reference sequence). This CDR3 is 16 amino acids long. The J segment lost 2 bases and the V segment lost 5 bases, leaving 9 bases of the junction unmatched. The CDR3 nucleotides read TGTGCCACCAGCGTGCTTCCGGGACAGGGACAAGAGACCCAGTACTTC. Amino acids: CATSVLPGQGQETQYF. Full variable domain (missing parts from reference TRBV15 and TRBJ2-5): DAMVIQNPRYQVTQFGKPVTLSCSQTLNHNVMYWYQQKSSQAPKLLFHYYDKDFNNEADTPDNFQSRRPNTSFCFLDIRSPGLGDTAMYLCATSVLPGQGQETQYFGPGTRLLVL.

The DNA for the CDR3 is TGTGCCAGCAGCCCCCGGGGGGGGTGGAACACCATATATTTT. Protein product: CASSPRGGWNTIYF. The genes are TRBV2 and TRBJ1-3; maybe TRBD1 (5 bases). V gave up 6 bases and J gave up 7 bases, with 16 bases separating them. CDR1 and CDR2 (germline): SNHLY, FYNNEI. This CDR3 is built from 14 residues.